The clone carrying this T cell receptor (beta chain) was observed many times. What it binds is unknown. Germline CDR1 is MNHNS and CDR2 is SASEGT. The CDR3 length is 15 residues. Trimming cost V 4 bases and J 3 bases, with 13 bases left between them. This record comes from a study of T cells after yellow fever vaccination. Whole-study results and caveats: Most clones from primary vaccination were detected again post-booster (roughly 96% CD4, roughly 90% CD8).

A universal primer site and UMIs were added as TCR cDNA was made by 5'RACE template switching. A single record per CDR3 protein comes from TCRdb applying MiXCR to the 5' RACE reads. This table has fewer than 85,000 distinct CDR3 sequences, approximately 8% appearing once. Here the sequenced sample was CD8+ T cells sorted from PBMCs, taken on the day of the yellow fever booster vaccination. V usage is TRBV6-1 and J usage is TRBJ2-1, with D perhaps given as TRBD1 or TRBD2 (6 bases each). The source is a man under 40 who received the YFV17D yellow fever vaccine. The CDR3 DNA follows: TGTGCCAGCAGTGTACGGGGGCCAGACTACAATGAGCAGTTCTTC. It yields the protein CASSVRGPDYNEQFF.